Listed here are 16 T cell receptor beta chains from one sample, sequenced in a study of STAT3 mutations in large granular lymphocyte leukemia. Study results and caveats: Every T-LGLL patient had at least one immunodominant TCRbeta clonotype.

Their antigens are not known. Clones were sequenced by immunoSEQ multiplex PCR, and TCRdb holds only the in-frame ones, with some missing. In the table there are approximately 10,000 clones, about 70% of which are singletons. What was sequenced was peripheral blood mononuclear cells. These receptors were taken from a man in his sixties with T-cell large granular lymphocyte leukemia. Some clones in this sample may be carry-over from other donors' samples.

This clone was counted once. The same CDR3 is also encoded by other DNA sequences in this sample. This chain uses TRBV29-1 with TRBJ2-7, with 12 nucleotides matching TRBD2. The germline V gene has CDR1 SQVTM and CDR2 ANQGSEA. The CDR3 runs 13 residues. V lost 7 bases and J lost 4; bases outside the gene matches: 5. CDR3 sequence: CSATTSGRYEQYF. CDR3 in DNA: TGCAGCGCCACGACTAGCGGGAGATACGAGCAGTACTTC.

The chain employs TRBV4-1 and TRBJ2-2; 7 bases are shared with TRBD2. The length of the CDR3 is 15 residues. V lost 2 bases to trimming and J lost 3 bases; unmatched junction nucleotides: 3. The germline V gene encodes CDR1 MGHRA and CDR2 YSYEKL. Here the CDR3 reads CASSQSSGYTGELFF. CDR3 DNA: TGCGCCAGCAGCCAATCTAGCGGATACACCGGGGAGCTGTTTTTT.

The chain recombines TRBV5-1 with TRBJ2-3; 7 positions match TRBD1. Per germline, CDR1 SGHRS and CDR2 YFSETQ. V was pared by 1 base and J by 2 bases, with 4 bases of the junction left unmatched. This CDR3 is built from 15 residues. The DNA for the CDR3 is TGCGCCAGCAGCTTGAGGACAGGTAACACAGATACGCAGTATTTT. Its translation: CASSLRTGNTDTQYF.

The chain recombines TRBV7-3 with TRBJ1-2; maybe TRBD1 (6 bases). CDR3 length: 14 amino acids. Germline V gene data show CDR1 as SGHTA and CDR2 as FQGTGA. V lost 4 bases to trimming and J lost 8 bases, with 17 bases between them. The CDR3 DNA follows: TGTGCCAGCAGCTCCCAACAGGGAAGTGGCGGCTACACCTTC. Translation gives CASSSQQGSGGYTF.

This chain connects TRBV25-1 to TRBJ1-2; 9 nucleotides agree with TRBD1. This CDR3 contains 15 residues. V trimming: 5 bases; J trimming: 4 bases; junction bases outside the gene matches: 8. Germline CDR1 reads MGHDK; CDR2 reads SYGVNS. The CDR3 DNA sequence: TGTGCCAGCAGTCACGACAGGGGGAATGGCTATGGCTACACCTTC. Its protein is CASSHDRGNGYGYTF.

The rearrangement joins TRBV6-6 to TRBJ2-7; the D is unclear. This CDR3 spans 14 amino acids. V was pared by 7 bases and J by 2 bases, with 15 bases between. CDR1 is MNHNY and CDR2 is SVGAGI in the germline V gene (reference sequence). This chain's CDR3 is CASTNPPLTYEQYF. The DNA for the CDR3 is TGTGCCAGCACCAATCCGCCGCTAACCTACGAGCAGTACTTC.

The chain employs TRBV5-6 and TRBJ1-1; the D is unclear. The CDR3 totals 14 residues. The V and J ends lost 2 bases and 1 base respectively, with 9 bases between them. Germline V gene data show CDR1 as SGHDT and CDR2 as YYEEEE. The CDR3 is CASSFSRKNTEAFF. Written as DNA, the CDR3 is TGTGCCAGCAGCTTTAGCCGGAAGAACACTGAAGCTTTCTTT.

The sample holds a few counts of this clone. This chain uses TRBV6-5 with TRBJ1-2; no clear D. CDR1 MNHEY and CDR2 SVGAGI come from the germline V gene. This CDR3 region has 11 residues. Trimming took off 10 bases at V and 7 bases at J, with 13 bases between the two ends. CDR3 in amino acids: CATVSLVGYTF. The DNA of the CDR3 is TGTGCCACCGTAAGTTTGGTTGGCTACACCTTC.

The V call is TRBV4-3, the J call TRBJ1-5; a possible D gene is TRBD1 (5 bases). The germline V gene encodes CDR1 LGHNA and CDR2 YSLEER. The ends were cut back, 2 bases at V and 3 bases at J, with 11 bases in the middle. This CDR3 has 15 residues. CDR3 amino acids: CASSQNRGHNQPQHF. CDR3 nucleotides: TGCGCCAGCAGCCAAAACCGGGGCCACAATCAGCCCCAGCATTTT.

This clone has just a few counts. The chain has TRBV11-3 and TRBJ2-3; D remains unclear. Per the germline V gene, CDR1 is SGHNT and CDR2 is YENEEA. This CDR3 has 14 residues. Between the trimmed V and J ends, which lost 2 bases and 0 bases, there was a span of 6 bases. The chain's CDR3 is CASSLSGSTDTQYF. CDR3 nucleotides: TGTGCCAGCAGCTTATCTGGCAGCACAGATACGCAGTATTTT. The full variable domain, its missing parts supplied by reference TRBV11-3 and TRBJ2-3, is EAGVVQSPRYKIIEKKQPVAFWCNPISGHNTLYWYLQNLGQGPELLIRYENEEAVDDSQLPKDRFSAERLKGVDSTLKIQPAELGDSAVYLCASSLSGSTDTQYFGPGTRLTVL.

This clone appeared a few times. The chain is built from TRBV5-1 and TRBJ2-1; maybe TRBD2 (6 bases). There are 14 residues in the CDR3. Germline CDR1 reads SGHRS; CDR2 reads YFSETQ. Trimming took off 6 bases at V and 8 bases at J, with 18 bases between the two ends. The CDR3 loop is CASKNGGFWDEQFF. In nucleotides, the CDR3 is TGCGCCAGCAAGAATGGAGGGTTTTGGGATGAGCAGTTCTTC.

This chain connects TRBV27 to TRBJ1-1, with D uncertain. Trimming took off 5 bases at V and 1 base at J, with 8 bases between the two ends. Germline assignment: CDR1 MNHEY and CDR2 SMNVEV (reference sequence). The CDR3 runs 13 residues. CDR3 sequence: CASSQRQNTEAFF. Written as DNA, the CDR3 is TGTGCCAGCAGTCAACGACAGAACACTGAAGCTTTCTTT.

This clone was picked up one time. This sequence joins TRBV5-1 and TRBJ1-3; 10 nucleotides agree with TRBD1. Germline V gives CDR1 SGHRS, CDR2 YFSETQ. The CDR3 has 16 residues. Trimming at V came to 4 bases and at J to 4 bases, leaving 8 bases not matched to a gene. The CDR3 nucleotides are TGCGCCAGCAGCCGGGGGGGACAGGGGTACGGAAACACCATATATTTT. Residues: CASSRGGQGYGNTIYF.

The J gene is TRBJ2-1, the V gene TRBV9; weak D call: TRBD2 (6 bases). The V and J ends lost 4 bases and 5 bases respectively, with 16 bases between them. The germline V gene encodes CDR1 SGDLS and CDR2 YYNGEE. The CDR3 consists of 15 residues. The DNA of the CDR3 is TGTGCCAGCAGCCAGCGCGGGACTCCGGACAATGAGCAGTTCTTC. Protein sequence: CASSQRGTPDNEQFF.

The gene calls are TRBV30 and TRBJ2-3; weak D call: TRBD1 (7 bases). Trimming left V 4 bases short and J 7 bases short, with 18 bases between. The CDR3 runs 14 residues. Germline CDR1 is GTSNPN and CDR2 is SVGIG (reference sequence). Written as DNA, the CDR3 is TGTGCCTGGAAGTGGGGCAGGGGGAGGAATACGCAGTATTTT. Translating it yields CAWKWGRGRNTQYF.

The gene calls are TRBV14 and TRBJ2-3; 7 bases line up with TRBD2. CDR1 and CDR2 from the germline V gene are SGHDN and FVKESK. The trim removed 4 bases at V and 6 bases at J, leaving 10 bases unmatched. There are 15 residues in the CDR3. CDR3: CASSPLGLLGDTQYF. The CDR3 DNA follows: TGTGCCAGCAGCCCGCTGGGACTACTAGGGGATACGCAGTATTTT.